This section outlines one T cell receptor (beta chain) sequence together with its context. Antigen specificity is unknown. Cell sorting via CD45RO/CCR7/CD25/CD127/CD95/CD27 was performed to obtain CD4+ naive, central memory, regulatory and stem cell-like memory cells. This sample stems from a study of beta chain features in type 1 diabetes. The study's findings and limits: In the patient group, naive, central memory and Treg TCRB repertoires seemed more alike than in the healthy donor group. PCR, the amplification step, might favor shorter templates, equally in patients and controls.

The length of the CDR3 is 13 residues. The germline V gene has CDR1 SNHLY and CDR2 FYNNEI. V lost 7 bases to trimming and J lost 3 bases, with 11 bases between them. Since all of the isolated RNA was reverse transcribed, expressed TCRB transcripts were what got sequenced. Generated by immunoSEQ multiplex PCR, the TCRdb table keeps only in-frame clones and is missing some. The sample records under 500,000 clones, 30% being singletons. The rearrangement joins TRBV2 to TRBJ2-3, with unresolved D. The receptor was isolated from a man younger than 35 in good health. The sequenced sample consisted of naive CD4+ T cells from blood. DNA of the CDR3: TGTGCCAGCACCTCGGCTACAACAGATACGCAGTATTTT. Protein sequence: CASTSATTDTQYF.